Below, 2 T cell receptor beta chains from the same sample are listed, as sequenced in a study of kidney transplant recipient with SARS-CoV-2 infection. In TCRdb, the reads were re-called with MiXCR into one record per CDR3 protein. There are fewer than 250,000 distinct CDR3 sequences in the sample; more than 25% occur only once, and nearly 7.5% lies in the top ten. The specimen was a blood sample, collected at baseline and on roughly day 120 from a kidney transplant recipient. The origin of the receptors is a male patient in his thirties who had COVID-19 and was a kidney transplant recipient. Some T cells may be transferred from the graft donor.

Many counts were recorded for this clonotype. This sequence joins TRBV3-1 and TRBJ1-2; D possibly corresponds to TRBD1 (6 bases). There are 13 residues in the CDR3. CDR1 is LGHDT, CDR2 YNNKEL, per germline (reference sequence). Trimming pared 0 bases from V and 6 bases from J, leaving 8 bases between. CDR3 in DNA: TGTGCCAGCAGCCAAGACAGGGGTCATGGCTACACCTTC. Its protein is CASSQDRGHGYTF.

This clonotype was picked up many times. J is TRBJ1-1 and V is TRBV5-6; unclear D gene. Trimming took 4 bases from V and 1 from J, leaving 14 bases between them. In germline, CDR1 is SGHDT, CDR2 YYEEEE. The length of the CDR3 is 15 residues. As DNA, the CDR3 is TGTGCCAGCAGCGTGGCGATGTGGACGAACACTGAAGCTTTCTTT. Its protein product is CASSVAMWTNTEAFF.